Listed below are T cell receptor beta chains from one sample, sequenced in a study of Ad26.COV2.S vaccination and SARS-CoV-2 variants. TCRdb's copy holds only in-frame clones and misses some; the assay was immunoSEQ multiplex PCR. The sample has more than 300,000 clones, 70% to 90% seen once. This specimen consisted of peripheral blood, obtained in a trial of Ad26.COV2.S vaccine versus placebo. The receptor set was obtained from a person between 18 and 65 years old who received the Ad26.COV2.S COVID-19 vaccine or a placebo. Each CDR3 is given with its conserved first and last residue. Fields, in order: V gene, clone size, D gene, J gene, CDR3 protein, CDR3 DNA. D genes are given only for firm matches. Not all rows give a size; the values are once, few, many and, for expanded clones, a class.

>TRBV11-3|.|.|TRBJ1-4
CASSPGPREGREKLFF
TGTGCCAGCAGCCCCGGGCCCCGGGAGGGGCGTGAAAAACTGTTTTTT
>TRBV5-4|.|.|TRBJ1-1
CASSPYGRDKGGTEAFF
TGTGCCAGCAGCCCCTATGGCCGGGATAAAGGAGGGACTGAAGCTTTCTTT
>TRBV7-3|.|.|TRBJ2-4
CASSLADGAKNIQYF
TGTGCCAGCAGCCTAGCTGACGGCGCCAAAAACATTCAGTATTTC
>TRBV5-1|.|.|TRBJ2-5
CASSGGGLVLQETQYF
TGCGCCAGCAGCGGCGGAGGGCTTGTTCTCCAAGAGACCCAGTACTTC
>TRBV2|.|.|TRBJ2-7
CASSSQALTEQYF
TGTGCCAGCAGTAGTCAGGCCCTTACGGAGCAGTACTTC
>TRBV4-1|.|TRBD2|TRBJ2-1
CASSQDWSASGFNEQFF
TGCGCCAGCAGCCAAGATTGGTCCGCTAGCGGTTTCAATGAGCAGTTCTTC
>TRBV23-1|few|.|TRBJ2-2
CASSQGYTGELFF
TGCGCCAGCAGTCAGGGATACACCGGGGAGCTGTTTTTT
>TRBV6-1|once|.|TRBJ2-5
CASSEFGTMGKTQYF
TGTGCCAGCAGTGAATTTGGGACGATGGGGAAGACCCAGTACTTC
>TRBV7-9|.|.|TRBJ2-1
CASSLAQHEQFF
TGTGCCAGCAGCTTAGCCCAGCATGAGCAGTTCTTC
>TRBV13|.|TRBD1|TRBJ2-1
CASSLGGQGNEQFF
TGTGCCAGCAGCTTAGGTGGACAGGGTAATGAGCAGTTCTTC
>TRBV5-4|.|.|TRBJ2-5
CASSLGGSGNQETQYF
TGTGCCAGCAGCTTGGGAGGCTCAGGCAACCAAGAGACCCAGTACTTC
>TRBV7-2|few|TRBD1|TRBJ2-7
CASSRDRYEQYF
TGTGCCAGCAGCCGGGACAGGTACGAGCAGTACTTC
>TRBV5-1|.|.|TRBJ1-1
CASSLVGDTEAFF
TGCGCCAGCAGCTTGGTGGGGGACACTGAAGCTTTCTTT
>TRBV5-5|.|TRBD1|TRBJ2-5
CASSTGQAQETQYF
TGTGCCAGCAGCACGGGACAGGCGCAAGAGACCCAGTACTTC
>TRBV14|.|.|TRBJ2-7
CASSQEGAEQYF
TGTGCCAGCAGCCAAGAAGGGGCCGAGCAGTACTTC
>TRBV14|.|TRBD1|TRBJ1-4
CASSQSGFRRQGASYEKLFF
TGTGCCAGCAGCCAAAGCGGATTTAGGAGACAGGGGGCTTCCTATGAAAAACTGTTTTTT
>TRBV5-1|few|TRBD1|TRBJ2-7
CASRGQGRYEQYF
TGCGCCAGCAGGGGACAGGGGAGGTACGAGCAGTACTTC
>TRBV7-8|.|TRBD1|TRBJ1-1
CASSLQGEGGTEAFF
TGTGCCAGCAGCTTACAGGGGGAGGGGGGAACTGAAGCTTTCTTT
>TRBV11-3|.|.|TRBJ1-1
CASSLDLLIGAEAFF
TGTGCCAGCAGCTTAGATCTCCTCATTGGGGCTGAAGCTTTCTTT
>TRBV7-9|.|.|TRBJ2-5
CASSLGVSVEGETQYF
TGTGCCAGCAGCTTAGGGGTTTCGGTTGAGGGAGAGACCCAGTACTTC
>TRBV11-3|.|TRBD2|TRBJ2-5
CASSLGSSGGFQETQYF
TGTGCCAGCAGCTTAGGCTCGAGCGGGGGGTTCCAAGAGACCCAGTACTTC
>TRBV3-1/TRBV3-2|.|TRBD1|TRBJ1-5
CASSPGQGLGQPQHF
TGTGCCAGCAGCCCCGGACAGGGCCTGGGGCAGCCCCAGCATTTT
>TRBV29-1|.|.|TRBJ2-7
CSVARDTDYEQYF
TGCAGCGTTGCCCGGGACACAGACTACGAGCAGTACTTC
>TRBV6-5|.|.|TRBJ2-7
CASRVGSSYEQYF
TGTGCCAGCAGGGTCGGGAGCTCCTACGAGCAGTACTTC
>TRBV4-1|.|.|TRBJ2-3
CASSRRLASTDTQYF
TGCGCCAGCAGTCGACGGCTAGCATCTACAGATACGCAGTATTTT
>TRBV5-1|.|.|TRBJ1-1
CASSTRDRQLNTEAFF
TGCGCCAGCAGCACGAGAGACAGACAGCTGAACACTGAAGCTTTCTTT
>TRBV2|.|TRBD1|TRBJ2-1
CASNRDRGGDEQFF
TGTGCCAGCAACCGGGACAGGGGAGGGGATGAGCAGTTCTTC
>TRBV4-1|few|TRBD2|TRBJ2-1
CASSQEGTSGGRNEQFF
TGCGCCAGCAGCCAAGAAGGTACTAGCGGGGGTCGCAATGAGCAGTTCTTC
>TRBV5-1|.|.|TRBJ2-7
CASGSFSGSYEQYF
TGCGCCAGCGGGAGTTTCTCGGGATCCTACGAGCAGTACTTC
>TRBV6-5|.|.|TRBJ2-2
CASRTGSRGAGELFF
TGTGCCAGCAGGACCGGGAGTCGTGGGGCCGGGGAGCTGTTTTTT
>TRBV28|.|TRBD1|TRBJ2-1
CASSPWTGDYNEQFF
TGTGCCAGCAGTCCGTGGACAGGCGATTACAATGAGCAGTTCTTC
>TRBV18|.|TRBD1|TRBJ1-3
CASSATGDFGNTIYF
TGTGCCAGCTCTGCGACAGGGGACTTTGGAAACACCATATATTTT
>TRBV28|.|.|TRBJ1-4
CASSSLSTTNEKLFF
TGTGCCTCATCGTCACTCTCAACAACTAATGAAAAACTGTTTTTT
>TRBV25-1|once|.|TRBJ2-5
CASSEWVGETQYF
TGTGCCAGCAGTGAATGGGTTGGAGAGACCCAGTACTTC
>TRBV28|.|.|TRBJ2-3
CASRTAGSTDTQYF
TGTGCCAGCCGGACCGCCGGCAGCACAGATACGCAGTATTTT
>TRBV11-3|.|TRBD2|TRBJ2-6
CASTSRGLMAGANVLTF
TGTGCCAGCACCTCGCGGGGGTTGATGGCTGGGGCCAACGTCCTGACTTTC
>TRBV27|.|TRBD1|TRBJ1-5
CASKRTGGIGLSNQPQHF
TGTGCCAGCAAAAGGACAGGGGGGATAGGGTTAAGTAATCAGCCCCAGCATTTT
>TRBV5-4|.|TRBD2|TRBJ2-3
CASSFESAGVQYF
TGTGCCAGCAGCTTTGAGTCAGCGGGAGTGCAGTATTTT
>TRBV5-4|once|TRBD1|TRBJ2-5
CASSFDRDGETQYF
TGTGCCAGCAGCTTCGACAGGGATGGGGAGACCCAGTACTTC
>TRBV20-1|.|.|TRBJ2-3
CSASRGTDTQYF
TGCAGTGCTAGTAGAGGCACAGATACGCAGTATTTT
>TRBV6-5|.|.|TRBJ1-1
CASSPPRGEAFF
TGTGCCAGCAGTCCCCCCCGAGGTGAAGCTTTCTTT
>TRBV11-3|.|TRBD1|TRBJ1-5
CASSSGQGHQPQHF
TGTGCCAGCAGCTCCGGACAGGGCCATCAGCCCCAGCATTTT
>TRBV7-8|.|.|TRBJ1-2
CASSSNTLLYGYTF
TGTGCCAGCAGCTCAAACACCCTGCTCTATGGCTACACCTTC
>TRBV6-5|.|.|TRBJ1-1
CASRRAEGTEAFF
TGTGCCAGCAGACGTGCAGAAGGCACTGAAGCTTTCTTT
>TRBV5-1|.|.|TRBJ2-6
CASEVGVSGANVLTF
TGCGCCAGCGAGGTGGGAGTCTCTGGGGCCAACGTCCTGACTTTC
>TRBV7-8|.|TRBD1|TRBJ1-2
CASSLGQDLGYTF
TGTGCCAGCAGCCTTGGACAGGACCTGGGCTACACCTTC
>TRBV3-1/TRBV3-2|few|.|TRBJ2-2
CASSPQGWHGELFF
TGTGCCAGCAGCCCCCAGGGTTGGCACGGGGAGCTGTTTTTT
>TRBV5-1|.|.|TRBJ2-3
CASSGARWGTDTQYF
TGCGCCAGCAGCGGGGCCCGATGGGGCACAGATACGCAGTATTTT
>TRBV7-3|.|.|TRBJ2-5
CASSFGETQYF
TGTGCCAGCAGCTTTGGCGAGACCCAGTACTTC
>TRBV19|.|.|TRBJ2-7
CASSIFQGSGYEQYF
TGTGCCAGTAGTATATTTCAGGGGAGTGGATACGAGCAGTACTTC
>TRBV28|.|.|TRBJ1-2
CASSGMAIQEINYGYTF
TGTGCCAGCAGTGGAATGGCGATCCAGGAGATTAACTATGGCTACACCTTC